This TCR beta chain was observed in a study of molecular identifiers for immune sequencing clone quantification. Notes on the study in general: Beyond 20 RNA copies, clones held over 98% of effector molecules, compared with under 1% in naive cells. Investigators reportedly could detect spiked Jurkat TCR RNA from one cell among approximately 1 million naive cells.

The CDR3 runs 14 residues. V lost 7 bases and J lost 6, with 19 bases in between. Germline CDR1 is SEHNR and CDR2 is FQNEAQ (reference sequence). One entry per CDR3 protein, called by TCRdb with MiXCR from the PCR reads. Among about 630,000 distinct CDR3 sequences listed, 25% were seen once. Comment on this clonotype: What it binds is not known.

Material for sequencing was naive CD8+ T cells from blood, with Jurkat cell RNA spiked in. Noted subset: FACS-sorted CD8+CD4-CCR7+CD45RA+ naive T cells. The sequence was collected from a human donor in good health. Some libraries in this study had Jurkat cell RNA spiked in. The chain has TRBV7-9 and TRBJ2-7, with D tentatively TRBD1 or TRBD2 (6 bases each). CDR3 nucleotide sequence: TGTGCCAGCACCTACGAAACGGGGGCTCTCGAGCAGTACTTC. It encodes CASTYETGALEQYF.